Included here is one T cell receptor beta chain sequence, with context. No antigen is known for it. This specimen comes from a study of cytomegalovirus exposure and HLA in healthy donors. Whole-study results and caveats: As was reported, the classifier diagnosed cytomegalovirus status with high specificity and sensitivity. One later analysis, an examination of the roughly 130 validation repertoires, found that first-cohort TCR clusters tended to co-occur in them. Through in vitro validation, a few CMV-associated chains were shown to be specific for CMV antigens.

The germline CDR1 and CDR2 sequences are MNHEY and SMNVEV (reference sequence). This CDR3 contains 16 residues. The junction had 14 bases not matched to a gene; V was cut back by 5 bases and J by 7 bases. Sequencing was performed with immunoSEQ multiplex PCR; in TCRdb, only in-frame clones are kept and a portion is missing. Found here are fewer than 400,000 clones, 86% of them singletons; the top ten hold around 0.8%. The chain joins TRBV27 to TRBJ2-7, with 10 positions matching TRBD2. Specimen: PBMCs. The receptor comes from a woman younger than 30 in good health and CMV-seronegative. The CDR3: CASSPLAGAGSIEQYF. Here the CDR3 DNA reads TGTGCCAGCAGTCCGCTAGCGGGAGCCGGGAGTATAGAGCAGTACTTC.